This T cell receptor (beta chain) is from a study of shared T cell receptors in the human thymus (dated by TCRdb to about 2021). In terms of the full investigation: The study investigated the way shared, self-reactive T-cell receptor alpha chains are produced in the human thymus.

Here V drops 3 bases and J drops 4 bases, and the junction holds 6 bases not matched to any gene. Reading from cysteine to phenylalanine, the CDR3 counts 14 amino acids. The kept DNA is CDR3 alone, 42 bases in frame from the first base. The germline V gene provides CDR1 SGDLS and CDR2 YYNGEE. Turning to this clone: No antigen is known for it. No clone much larger than this one lies a single base away; base qualities are absent.

Library prep was done by the immunoSEQ multiplex PCR assay. Held by TCRdb, this immuneACCESS table contains in-frame sequences only and omits some clones. Under half of the omission traces to an unresolved V gene where checked; the cause of the rest is unknown. This sample has about 500,000 clones in its table, and 70% to 80% of those were observed once. The ten largest clones represent more than 0.01% of the sample. This same sample was also part of a study on human thymus T cells. That second report states: The donors were immunologically healthy infants in Finland who had open corrective cardiac surgery for congenital heart defects. Thymus tissue was collected as surgical resects that were removed during corrective cardiac surgery. V and J gene segment usage appeared biased in both thymic and peripheral blood repertoires. The related research reported highly overlapping thymic TCR repertoires among unrelated individuals. TCR alpha and beta repertoires from fewer than ten infant thymus samples and a few related peripheral blood samples were characterized in the study. The infant donors were roughly 6 to 250 days old, and the cohort included about 6 males and a couple of females. Thymocytes were mechanically released from the tissue and were stored as pellets of roughly 9-30 million cells at -70 degrees C. A QIAsymphony instrument was used to extract genomic DNA from the frozen cell pellets. Using the immunoSEQ multiplex PCR assay, the TCRB and TCRAD loci were amplified from a standardized quantity of quality-controlled genomic DNA. The amplicons covered the V(D)J region and were long enough to include the CDR3 and to identify the V and J genes. Amplicon sequencing was performed on an Illumina platform through the commercial immunoSEQ service. Corrections for primer bias and sequencing errors followed previously described methods, while TCRAD and TCRB definitions were based on the IMGT database. Repertoires were analysed with immunoSEQ Analyzer 3.0 and VDJTools, covering basic statistics, V/J segment usage, diversity estimates, rarefaction and pairwise overlap. Diversity was estimated with Chao1, ChaoE, Efron-Thisted, Shannon and inverse Simpson indices, and also on datasets down-sampled to the smallest sample. Repertoire overlap was assessed by strict matching of CDR3 nucleotide sequence, V gene and J gene, and clustering was done by Jaccard-based multidimensional scaling. On average, thymus samples gave 750,000 to 1,000,000 unique TCRB clonotypes, whereas blood samples gave about 84,000.

The sequence links TRBV9 to TRBJ2-5; 7 nucleotides in the junction match TRBD1. The TCR was taken from a boy under three years old with a congenital heart defect. Donor details come from another sample of the same person, matched by shared clones. The sample comprised thymocytes. The sequenced DNA is TGTGCCAGCAGCGACCCAGCAGGGGGAGAGACCCAGTACTTC. This gives the protein CASSDPAGGETQYF.